This T cell receptor beta chain derives from a study of regulatory T cells in long-lasting Graves disease. The table lists this clonotype with many counts. The antigen is unknown. Libraries of TCR beta came from iRepertoire HTBI primers plus Arm-PCR of CDR3 regions. Each CDR3 protein gets one entry after TCRdb re-called the multiplex PCR reads with MiXCR. Altogether over 200,000 distinct CDR3 sequences are present, around 19% being singletons, with the ten largest covering approximately 15%. Whole-study findings and limits: Sharing of public clonotypes was greater in persistent patients (about 2,700) than in new patients (roughly 970). TCR diversity in persistent Graves' patients was below that of newly diagnosed ones.

CDR3 length equals 15 residues. Trimming left V 0 bases short and J 5 bases short, with 13 bases between. Germline V CDR1 and CDR2: MNHEY, SMNVEV (reference sequence). Indicated time point: newly diagnosed GD, antithyroid drugs for less than 3 months. Extracted PBMC RNA gave rise to the TCR library. These sequences were also reported in another study, on T cells in Graves' hyperthyroidism and ophthalmopathy. As that report states: Clinical symptoms, serum thyroxine and TRAb, thyroid ultrasound and orbital computed tomography together formed the diagnostic basis.

Sequenced material: peripheral blood mononuclear cells (PBMCs), taken at new diagnosis, from a patient treated with antithyroid drugs. The chain links TRBV27 to TRBJ1-2, with a possible D match to TRBD1 (5 bases). The clonotype originates from a woman aged 30 to 39 with Graves disease. CDR3 sequence (DNA): TGTGCCAGCAGTTTATCCCCGGCAGGGTCATATGGCTACACCTTC. Encoded protein: CASSLSPAGSYGYTF.